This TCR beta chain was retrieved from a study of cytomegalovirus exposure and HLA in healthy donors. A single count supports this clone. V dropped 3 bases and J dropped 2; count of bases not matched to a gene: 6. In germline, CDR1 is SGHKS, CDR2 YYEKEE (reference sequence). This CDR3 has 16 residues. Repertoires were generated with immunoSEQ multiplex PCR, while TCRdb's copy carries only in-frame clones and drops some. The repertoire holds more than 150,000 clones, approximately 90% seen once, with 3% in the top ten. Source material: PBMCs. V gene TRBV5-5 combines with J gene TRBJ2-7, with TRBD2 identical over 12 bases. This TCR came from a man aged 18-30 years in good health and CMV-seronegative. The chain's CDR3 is CASSWTSGDSPYEQYF. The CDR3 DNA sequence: TGTGCCAGCAGCTGGACTAGCGGGGATTCCCCCTACGAGCAGTACTTC.